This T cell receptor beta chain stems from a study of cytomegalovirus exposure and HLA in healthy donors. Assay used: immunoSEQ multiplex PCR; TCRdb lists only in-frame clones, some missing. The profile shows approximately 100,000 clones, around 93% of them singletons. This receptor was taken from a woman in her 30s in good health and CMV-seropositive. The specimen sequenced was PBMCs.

Here the CDR3 reads CASSSGPGETQYF. In nucleotides, the CDR3 is TGCGCCAGCAGCTCCGGGCCGGGGGAGACCCAGTACTTC. The genes are TRBV5-1 and TRBJ2-5; D perhaps matches TRBD2 (5 bases). Trimming took 3 bases from V and 5 from J, leaving 11 bases between them. The CDR3 runs to 13 residues. Germline assignment: CDR1 SGHRS and CDR2 YFSETQ.